Listed below are T cell receptor beta chains from one sample, sequenced in a study of cytomegalovirus exposure and HLA in healthy donors. TCRdb keeps only in-frame clones here, not all; method: immunoSEQ multiplex PCR. The data contain about 200,000 clones, roughly three quarters of them singletons. Material for sequencing was PBMCs. The receptors stem from a male donor in good health and CMV-seropositive. CDR3s include the opening cysteine and the closing phenylalanine or tryptophan. Each record gives: clone size, D gene, J gene, V gene, CDR3 protein, CDR3 DNA. The D gene is left open where the match is weak. Part of the rows lack a size; the others show once, few, many or a class for expanded clones.

>NA|NA|TRBJ2-5|TRBV7-2
CASSLLQVGVWETQYF
TGTGCCAGCAGCTTATTACAGGTTGGGGTTTGGGAGACCCAGTACTTC
>NA|TRBD2|TRBJ2-3|TRBV30
CAWGLAGGQDTQYF
TGTGCCTGGGGGCTAGCGGGAGGACAAGATACGCAGTATTTT
>NA|TRBD2|TRBJ2-5|TRBV19
CASSDGAGGAETQYF
TGTGCCAGTAGTGACGGAGCGGGAGGGGCAGAGACCCAGTACTTC
>few|NA|TRBJ2-1|TRBV6-4
CASSDPLEGQFF
TGTGCCAGCAGTGATCCCCTAGAGGGGCAGTTCTTC
>NA|TRBD1|TRBJ1-2|TRBV6-1
CASTWTGSIYGYTF
TGTGCCAGCACCTGGACAGGGTCTATCTATGGCTACACCTTC
>NA|TRBD1|TRBJ2-3|TRBV10-3
CATLPGQSITDTQYF
TGTGCCACCCTACCGGGACAGTCGATCACAGATACGCAGTATTTT
>NA|NA|TRBJ2-7|TRBV4-1
CASSQAHSSANEQYF
TGCGCCAGCAGCCAAGCCCATTCGTCTGCGAACGAGCAGTACTTC
>NA|TRBD1|TRBJ1-2|TRBV30
CAWMAGGYGYTF
TGTGCCTGGATGGCAGGGGGTTATGGCTACACCTTC
>NA|NA|TRBJ1-3|TRBV7-3
CASSPKGGRQPPSGNTIYF
TGTGCCAGCAGCCCAAAGGGGGGGCGGCAACCGCCTTCTGGAAACACCATATATTTT
>NA|TRBD2|TRBJ2-1|TRBV5-4
CASSVRTSGTYNEQFF
TGTGCCAGCAGCGTGAGGACTAGCGGGACGTACAATGAGCAGTTCTTC
>NA|TRBD2|TRBJ2-5|TRBV30
CAWDSGRPQETQYF
TGTGCCTGGGATAGCGGGAGGCCCCAAGAGACCCAGTACTTC
>NA|TRBD2|TRBJ2-2|TRBV5-1
CASSLDPSGITGELFF
TGCGCCAGCAGCTTGGATCCTAGCGGGATAACCGGGGAGCTGTTTTTT
>few|TRBD1|TRBJ2-2|TRBV19
CASSIGYRGQGNTGELFF
TGTGCCAGTAGTATAGGTTACCGAGGACAGGGGAACACCGGGGAGCTGTTTTTT
>NA|NA|TRBJ2-5|TRBV25-1
CASSEYGGEETQYF
TGTGCCAGCAGTGAATACGGGGGAGAAGAGACCCAGTACTTC
>NA|TRBD1|TRBJ1-2|TRBV19
CASSIWTGERGYGYTF
TGTGCCAGTAGTATCTGGACAGGGGAGAGAGGCTATGGCTACACCTTC
>NA|TRBD1|TRBJ1-1|TRBV4-1
CASSQVPGQGNTEAFF
TGCGCCAGCAGCCAGGTCCCGGGACAGGGGAACACTGAAGCTTTCTTT
>NA|NA|TRBJ2-7|TRBV7-6
CASSLARVGEQYF
TGTGCCAGCAGCTTAGCGCGGGTCGGGGAGCAGTACTTC
>once|NA|TRBJ1-2|TRBV4-1
CASSQVAAGTFYGYTF
TGCGCCAGCAGCCAAGTAGCAGCAGGGACTTTCTATGGCTACACCTTC
>NA|NA|TRBJ2-5|TRBV14
CASSLSGGTQYF
TGTGCCAGCAGCCTTAGTGGAGGGACCCAGTACTTC
>once|NA|TRBJ2-3|TRBV5-4
CASRPGLSTDTQYF
TGTGCCAGCAGACCGGGACTCTCCACAGATACGCAGTATTTT
>NA|NA|TRBJ1-1|TRBV7-2
CASSFNRAGTTEAFF
TGTGCCAGCAGCTTTAACAGGGCCGGGACCACTGAAGCTTTCTTT
>NA|TRBD2|TRBJ2-5|TRBV5-4
CASSLRVAGGHSQTQYF
TGTGCCAGCAGCTTGCGTGTTGCGGGAGGGCACAGCCAGACCCAGTACTTC
>NA|TRBD2|TRBJ2-5|TRBV7-9
CASSLVRTSLETQYF
TGTGCCAGCAGCTTAGTAAGGACTAGCTTGGAGACCCAGTACTTC
>NA|NA|TRBJ1-2|TRBV27
CASAPGQLIYGYTF
TGTGCCAGCGCCCCAGGACAGTTGATCTATGGCTACACCTTC
>NA|TRBD2|TRBJ2-1|TRBV9
CASSGLAGVNEQFF
TGTGCCAGCAGCGGGCTAGCGGGAGTCAATGAGCAGTTCTTC
>NA|TRBD1|TRBJ2-7|TRBV10-3
CAISETGATYEQYF
TGTGCCATCAGTGAGACAGGGGCGACCTACGAGCAGTACTTC
>NA|TRBD1|TRBJ2-7|TRBV10-1
CASSPTGTGEKFWYF
TGCGCCAGCAGTCCTACCGGGACAGGGGAGAAGTTCTGGTACTTC
>NA|NA|TRBJ1-5|TRBV7-6
CASSLGGKDQPQHF
TGTGCCAGCAGCCTAGGAGGGAAGGATCAGCCCCAGCATTTT
>NA|NA|TRBJ2-6|TRBV4-1
CASSQDRRQVSSGANVLTF
TGCGCCAGCAGCCAAGATCGGAGGCAGGTTTCTTCTGGGGCCAACGTCCTGACTTTC
>NA|NA|TRBJ1-5|TRBV29-1
CSVEDNGQPQHF
TGCAGCGTCGAAGACAACGGTCAGCCCCAGCATTTT
>NA|TRBD1|TRBJ1-4|TRBV4-1
CASSQDLPRGSEKLFF
TGCGCCAGCAGCCAAGATTTGCCCAGGGGGAGTGAAAAACTGTTTTTT
>NA|NA|TRBJ1-1|TRBV18
CASSPSQEMNTEAFF
TGTGCCAGCTCACCGTCACAGGAGATGAACACTGAAGCTTTCTTT
>once|NA|TRBJ2-1|TRBV5-1
CASSLGSGYNEQFF
TGCGCCAGCAGCTTAGGTTCAGGGTACAATGAGCAGTTCTTC
>NA|TRBD2|TRBJ2-3|TRBV9
CASSVGGSGSFTDTQYF
TGTGCCAGCAGCGTAGGTGGTAGCGGGAGCTTCACAGATACGCAGTATTTT
>NA|NA|TRBJ1-2|TRBV5-5
CASSSGVGGYTF
TGTGCCAGCAGCTCAGGGGTAGGTGGCTACACCTTC
>once|TRBD2|TRBJ2-3|TRBV28
CASRDRGLAGVRDTQYF
TGTGCCAGCAGAGACAGGGGTCTAGCGGGAGTTCGAGATACGCAGTATTTT
>NA|NA|TRBJ2-3|TRBV27
CASSFWESTDTQYF
TGTGCCAGCAGTTTCTGGGAGAGCACAGATACGCAGTATTTT
>NA|NA|TRBJ1-3|TRBV7-9
CASSFWDKEGNTIYF
TGTGCCAGCAGCTTCTGGGACAAAGAAGGAAACACCATATATTTT
>NA|NA|TRBJ1-3|TRBV5-1
CASSSEGREIYF
TGCGCCAGCAGCTCGGAGGGTAGGGAAATATATTTT
>NA|NA|TRBJ2-7|TRBV4-3
CASSQDRSGPNSYEQYF
TGCGCCAGCAGCCAAGATCGTTCAGGGCCGAACTCCTACGAGCAGTACTTC
>NA|TRBD1|TRBJ1-2|TRBV6-4
CASSPDRGRSYTF
TGTGCCAGCAGTCCCGACAGGGGGCGGAGCTACACCTTC
>NA|NA|TRBJ2-5|TRBV20-1
CSAIDFWTQYF
TGCAGTGCTATAGACTTTTGGACCCAGTACTTC
>NA|TRBD2|TRBJ2-5|TRBV7-3
CASSLQGSGEETQYF
TGTGCCAGCAGCCTTCAGGGTAGCGGGGAAGAGACCCAGTACTTC
>NA|NA|TRBJ2-1|TRBV9
CASSVGRDLQSSYNEQFF
TGTGCCAGCAGCGTCGGGCGGGACCTGCAAAGCTCCTACAATGAGCAGTTCTTC